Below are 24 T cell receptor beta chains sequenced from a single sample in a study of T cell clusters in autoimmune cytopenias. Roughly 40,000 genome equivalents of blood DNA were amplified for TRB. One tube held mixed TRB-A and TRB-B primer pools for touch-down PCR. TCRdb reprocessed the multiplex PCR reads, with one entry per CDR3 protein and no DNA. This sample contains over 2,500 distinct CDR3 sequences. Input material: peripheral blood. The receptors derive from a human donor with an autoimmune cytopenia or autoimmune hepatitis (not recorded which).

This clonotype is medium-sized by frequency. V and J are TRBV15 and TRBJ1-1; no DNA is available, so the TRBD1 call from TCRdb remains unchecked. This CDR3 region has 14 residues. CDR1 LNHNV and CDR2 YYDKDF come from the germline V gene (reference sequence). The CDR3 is CATSSVGAAGEAFF.

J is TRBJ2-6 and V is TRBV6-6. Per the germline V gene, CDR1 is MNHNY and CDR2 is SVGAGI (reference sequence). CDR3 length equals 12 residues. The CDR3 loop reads CASSPGGNVLTF.

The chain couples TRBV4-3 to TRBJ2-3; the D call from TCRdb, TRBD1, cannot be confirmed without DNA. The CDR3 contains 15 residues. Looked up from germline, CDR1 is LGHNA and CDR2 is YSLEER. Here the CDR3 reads CASSHRTGALDTQYF.

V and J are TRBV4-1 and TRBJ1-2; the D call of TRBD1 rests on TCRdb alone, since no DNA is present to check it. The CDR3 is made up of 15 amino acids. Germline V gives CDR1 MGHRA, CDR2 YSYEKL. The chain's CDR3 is CASSQEAGARHGYTF.

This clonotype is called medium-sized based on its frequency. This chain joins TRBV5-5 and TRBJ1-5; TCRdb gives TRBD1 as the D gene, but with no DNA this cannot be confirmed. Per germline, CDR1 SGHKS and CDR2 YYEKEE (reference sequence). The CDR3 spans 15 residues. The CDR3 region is CASSLRTGSNQPQHF.

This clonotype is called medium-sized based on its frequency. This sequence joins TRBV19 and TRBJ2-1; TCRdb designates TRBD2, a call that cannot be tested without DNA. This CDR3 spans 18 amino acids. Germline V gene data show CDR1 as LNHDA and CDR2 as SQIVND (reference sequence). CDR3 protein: CASSPIPTSDLSGNEQFF.

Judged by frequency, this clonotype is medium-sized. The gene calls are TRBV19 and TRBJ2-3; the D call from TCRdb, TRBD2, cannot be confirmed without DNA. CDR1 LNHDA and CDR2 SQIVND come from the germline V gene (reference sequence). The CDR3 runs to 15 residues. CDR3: CASSPAGGGYNTQYF.

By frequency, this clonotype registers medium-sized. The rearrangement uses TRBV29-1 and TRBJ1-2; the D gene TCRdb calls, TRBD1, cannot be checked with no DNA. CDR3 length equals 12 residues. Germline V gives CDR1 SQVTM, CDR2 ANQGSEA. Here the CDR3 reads CSVDKPGEGYTF.

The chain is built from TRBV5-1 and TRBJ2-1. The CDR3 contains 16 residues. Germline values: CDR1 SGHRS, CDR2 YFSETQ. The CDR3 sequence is CASSLAIGASYNEQFF.

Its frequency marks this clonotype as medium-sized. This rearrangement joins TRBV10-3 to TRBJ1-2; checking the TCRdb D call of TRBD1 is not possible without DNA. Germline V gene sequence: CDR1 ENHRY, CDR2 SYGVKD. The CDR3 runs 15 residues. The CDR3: CAISDSGTGGSGYTF.

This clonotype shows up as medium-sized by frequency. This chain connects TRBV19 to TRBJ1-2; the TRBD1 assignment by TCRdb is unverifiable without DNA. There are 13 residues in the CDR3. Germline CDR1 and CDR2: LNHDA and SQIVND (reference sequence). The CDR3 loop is CASSITRQSDYTF.

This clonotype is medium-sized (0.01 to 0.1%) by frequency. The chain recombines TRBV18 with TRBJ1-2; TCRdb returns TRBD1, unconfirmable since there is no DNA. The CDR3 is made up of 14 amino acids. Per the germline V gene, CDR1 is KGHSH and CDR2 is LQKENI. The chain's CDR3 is CASSPTGGHGGYTF.

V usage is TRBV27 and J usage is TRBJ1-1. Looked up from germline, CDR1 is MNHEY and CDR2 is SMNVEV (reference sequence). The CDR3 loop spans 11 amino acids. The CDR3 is CASSFRSQAFF.

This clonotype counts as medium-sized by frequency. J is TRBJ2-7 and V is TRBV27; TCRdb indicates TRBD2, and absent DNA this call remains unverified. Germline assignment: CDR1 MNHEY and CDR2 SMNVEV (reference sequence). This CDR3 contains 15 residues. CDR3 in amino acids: CASSFRAGSLGEQYF.

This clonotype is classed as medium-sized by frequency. CDR3 amino acids: CASSYEAVYGYTF. The gene calls are TRBV6-2 or TRBV6-3 and TRBJ1-2. This CDR3 has 13 residues. Germline loops: CDR1 MNHEY, CDR2 SVGEGT.

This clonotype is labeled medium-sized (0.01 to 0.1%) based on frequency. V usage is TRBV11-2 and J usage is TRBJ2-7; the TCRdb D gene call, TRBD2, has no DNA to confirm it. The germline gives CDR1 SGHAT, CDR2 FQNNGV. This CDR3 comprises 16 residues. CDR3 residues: CASSLLLGQGSNEQYF.

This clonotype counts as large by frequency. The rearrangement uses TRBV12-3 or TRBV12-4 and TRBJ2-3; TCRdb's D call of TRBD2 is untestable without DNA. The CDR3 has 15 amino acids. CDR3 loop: CASSSSGSSTDTQYF.

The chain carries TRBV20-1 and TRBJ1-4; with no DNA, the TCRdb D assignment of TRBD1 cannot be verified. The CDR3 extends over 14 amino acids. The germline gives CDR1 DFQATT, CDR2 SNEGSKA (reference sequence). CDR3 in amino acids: CSARGAGGREKLFF.

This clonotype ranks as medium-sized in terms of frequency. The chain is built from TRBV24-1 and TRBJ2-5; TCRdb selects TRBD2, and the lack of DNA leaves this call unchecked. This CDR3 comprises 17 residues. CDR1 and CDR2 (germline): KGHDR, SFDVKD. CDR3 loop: CATSDLGAGGREETQYF.

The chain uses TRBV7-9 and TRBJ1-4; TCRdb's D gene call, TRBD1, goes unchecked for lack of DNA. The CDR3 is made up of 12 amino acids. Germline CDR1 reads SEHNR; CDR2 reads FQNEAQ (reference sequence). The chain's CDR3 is CASSFNRVELFF.

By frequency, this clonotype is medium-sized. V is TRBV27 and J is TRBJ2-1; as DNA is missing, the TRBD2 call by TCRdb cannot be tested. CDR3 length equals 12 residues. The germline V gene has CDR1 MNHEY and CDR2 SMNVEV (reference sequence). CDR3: CASSLRGRKQFF.

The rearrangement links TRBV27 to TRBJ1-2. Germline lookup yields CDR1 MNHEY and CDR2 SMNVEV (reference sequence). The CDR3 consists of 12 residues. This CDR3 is CASKGSNYGYTF.

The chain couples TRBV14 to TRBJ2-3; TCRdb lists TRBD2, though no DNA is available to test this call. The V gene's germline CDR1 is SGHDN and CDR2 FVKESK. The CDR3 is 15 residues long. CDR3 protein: CASSQVGRGTDTQYF.

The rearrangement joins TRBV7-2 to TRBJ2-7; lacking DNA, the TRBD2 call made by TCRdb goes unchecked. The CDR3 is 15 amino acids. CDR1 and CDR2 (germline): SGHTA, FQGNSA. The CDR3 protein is CASSADSGQTVQQYF.